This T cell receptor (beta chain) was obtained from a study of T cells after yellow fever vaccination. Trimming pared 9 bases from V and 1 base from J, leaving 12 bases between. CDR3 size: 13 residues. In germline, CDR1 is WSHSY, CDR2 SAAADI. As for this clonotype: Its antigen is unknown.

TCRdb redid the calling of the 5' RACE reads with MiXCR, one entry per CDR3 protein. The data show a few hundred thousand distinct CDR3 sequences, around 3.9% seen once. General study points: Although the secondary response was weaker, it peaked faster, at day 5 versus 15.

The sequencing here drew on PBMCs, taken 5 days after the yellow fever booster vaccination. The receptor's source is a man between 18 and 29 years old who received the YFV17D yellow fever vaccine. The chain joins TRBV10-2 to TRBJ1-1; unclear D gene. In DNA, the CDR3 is TGCGCCAGTATTAGACACCCGAACACTGAAGCTTTCTTT. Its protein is CASIRHPNTEAFF.